This entry lists 27 T cell receptor beta chains sequenced from one sample in a study of blood T cell repertoires in COVID-19. Sequencing was performed with immunoSEQ multiplex PCR; in TCRdb, only in-frame clones are kept and a portion is missing. Of some 150,000 clones in the sample, 91% were seen once. Sequences were obtained from peripheral blood. All receptors come from a man aged 50-60 years with acute or convalescent COVID-19.

The chain joins TRBV18 to TRBJ1-6, with D unresolved. Germline V lookup: CDR1 KGHSH, CDR2 LQKENI. This CDR3 region has 10 residues. Trimming took 3 bases from V and 13 from J, leaving 4 bases between them. The CDR3 reads CASSPLPLHF. The CDR3 coding sequence is TGTGCCAGCTCACCCCTCCCCCTCCACTTT.

The chain is built from TRBV7-2 and TRBJ1-3, with 10 bases that match TRBD1. This CDR3 is built from 17 residues. Germline V gene sequence: CDR1 SGHTA, CDR2 FQGNSA. V was clipped by 5 bases and J by 3 bases; unmatched bases: 10. The CDR3 region is CASSPRDRGIGGNTIYF. The CDR3 DNA reads TGTGCCAGCAGCCCCCGGGACAGGGGAATTGGTGGAAACACCATATATTTT.

The rearrangement links TRBV30 to TRBJ1-2; D remains unclear. Looked up from germline, CDR1 is GTSNPN and CDR2 is SVGIG (reference sequence). The CDR3 consists of 15 residues. With 0 bases removed from V and 6 bases from J, the gap between germline ends came to 17 bases. CDR3 protein: CAWSVVLAGPDGYTF. The CDR3 nucleotides read TGTGCCTGGAGTGTAGTACTTGCGGGCCCTGATGGCTACACCTTC.

This chain joins TRBV7-3 and TRBJ2-6; D unresolved. This CDR3 comprises 13 residues. CDR1 is SGHTA, CDR2 FQGTGA, per germline. Trimming cost V 6 bases and J 3 bases, with 6 bases left between them. The CDR3 is CASRLNGANVLTF. In nucleotides, the CDR3 is TGTGCCAGCAGGCTAAATGGGGCCAACGTCCTGACTTTC.

The CDR3 DNA reads as TGTGCCAGTAGTATAGCCAGGAACACTGAAGCTTTCTTT. It translates to CASSIARNTEAFF. This chain connects TRBV19 to TRBJ1-1; no clear D. CDR1 and CDR2 from the germline V gene are LNHDA and SQIVND (reference sequence). V shed 1 base and J shed 1 base, with 4 bases lying between them. The CDR3 consists of 13 residues. The whole variable domain, remainder taken from reference TRBV19 and TRBJ1-1, is DGGITQSPKYLFRKEGQNVTLSCEQNLNHDAMYWYRQDPGQGLRLIYYSQIVNDFQKGDIAEGYSVSREKKESFPLTVTSAQKNPTAFYLCASSIARNTEAFFGQGTRLTVV.

This clone came up a few times. V usage is TRBV6-5 and J usage is TRBJ1-3; D is ambiguous. The CDR3 extends over 15 amino acids. In germline, CDR1 is MNHEY, CDR2 SVGAGI. Trimming cost V 5 bases and J 3 bases, with 14 bases left between them. The DNA for the CDR3 is TGTGCCAGCAGTCGCACACCTAGTAGTGGAAACACCATATATTTT. This codes for CASSRTPSSGNTIYF.

This clone was seen just once. The chain combines TRBV27 with TRBJ1-6; 8 nucleotides align to TRBD1. This CDR3 is built from 15 residues. The V gene end was trimmed by 3 bases and the J gene end by 12 bases; junction bases not matched to a gene: 10. CDR1 MNHEY and CDR2 SMNVEV come from the germline V gene (reference sequence). CDR3 in amino acids: CASSFGQGGGVPLHF. The DNA for the CDR3 is TGTGCCAGCAGTTTTGGACAGGGTGGAGGGGTACCCCTCCACTTT.

The chain joins TRBV9 to TRBJ1-6; D unclear. The V end lost 5 bases, the J end lost 0 bases, and 12 bases lay between the germline ends. The CDR3 length is 16 residues. Germline V CDR1 and CDR2: SGDLS, YYNGEE. CDR3 coding DNA: TGTGCCAGCAGTCCTAGGGAGGTCTCCTATAATTCACCCCTCCACTTT. It yields the protein CASSPREVSYNSPLHF.

This chain connects TRBV4-1 to TRBJ2-5, with 10 positions matching TRBD2. This CDR3 region has 16 residues. V lost 4 bases, J lost 2 bases, and 7 bases stayed unmatched. Germline V gene lookup returns CDR1 MGHRA and CDR2 YSYEKL. This CDR3 is CASSLRVLAGQETQYF. In DNA, the CDR3 is TGCGCCAGCAGCCTCAGAGTACTAGCGGGACAAGAGACCCAGTACTTC.

CDR3 DNA: TGTGCCAGCAGTGAAGAGTTAAAGAGCTCCTACGAGCAGTACGTC. It codes for CASSEELKSSYEQYV. V gene TRBV2 combines with J gene TRBJ2-7; D call uncertain. Deletions cut 1 base from V and 0 bases from J, with 10 bases between. Per germline, CDR1 SNHLY and CDR2 FYNNEI. This CDR3 comprises 15 residues.

The sample holds one count of this clone. The V call is TRBV5-1, the J call TRBJ1-2, with D tentatively TRBD1 (6 bases). This CDR3 spans 14 amino acids. Deletions cut 4 bases from V and 3 bases from J, with 13 bases between. CDR1 is SGHRS and CDR2 is YFSETQ in the germline V gene. In nucleotides, the CDR3 is TGCGCCAGCAGCAAACAGGGTTTCGACTATGGCTACACCTTC. It translates to CASSKQGFDYGYTF.

The V gene is TRBV28, the J gene TRBJ2-7; D perhaps matches TRBD2 (6 bases). CDR3 size: 14 residues. From germline, CDR1 is MDHEN and CDR2 SYDVKM. V was pared by 4 bases and J by 6 bases, with 16 bases between. The CDR3, as DNA: TGTGCCAGCAGTTCCATGACTAGTCTAGTCGAGCAGTACGTC. It yields the protein CASSSMTSLVEQYV.

This chain joins TRBV2 and TRBJ1-1; TRBD1 matches at 7 bases. The ends lost 8 bases at V and 0 bases at J; junction bases unmatched: 3. Germline CDR1 and CDR2: SNHLY and FYNNEI. The length of the CDR3 is 13 residues. The CDR3 nucleotides read TGTGCCAGCCCGACAGGGTTGAACACTGAAGCTTTCTTT. Its translation is CASPTGLNTEAFF.

The chain links TRBV11-2 to TRBJ2-1, with no clear D. The CDR3 is 15 amino acids. The V gene's germline CDR1 is SGHAT and CDR2 FQNNGV. V lost 2 bases and J lost 4, with 12 bases in between. CDR3 residues: CASSLTISLYNEQFF. CDR3 nucleotides: TGTGCCAGCAGCTTAACTATCTCTTTATACAATGAGCAGTTCTTC.

This rearrangement joins TRBV10-3 to TRBJ2-1; 8 nucleotides align to TRBD2. The V segment lost 6 bases and the J segment 16 bases; nucleotides outside the gene matches: 17. Per germline, CDR1 ENHRY and CDR2 SYGVKD. CDR3 length equals 14 residues. The CDR3 DNA follows: TGTGCCATCAGGCAACAATCCGCCGGACTAGCCGTTTTCTTC. Translated, it gives CAIRQQSAGLAVFF.

The rearrangement links TRBV28 to TRBJ2-2; D may be TRBD2 (7 bases). V was clipped by 6 bases and J by 0 bases, with 11 bases between them. The CDR3 has 15 residues. The germline V gene has CDR1 MDHEN and CDR2 SYDVKM. CDR3 nucleotide sequence: TGTGCCAGCAGGGGCGGGGGCGCGAACACCGGGGAGCTGTTTTTT. Amino acids: CASRGGGANTGELFF.

This chain uses TRBV10-3 with TRBJ1-5; 7 positions match TRBD1. The V segment lost 9 bases and the J segment 1 base; nucleotides outside the gene matches: 3. The germline CDR1 and CDR2 sequences are ENHRY and SYGVKD. This CDR3 is 13 amino acids long. Here the CDR3 reads CAIGTDSNQPQHF. The DNA of the CDR3 is TGTGCCATAGGGACAGACAGCAATCAGCCCCAGCATTTT.

This rearrangement joins TRBV5-6 to TRBJ1-4; tentatively, D is TRBD1 (6 bases). Looked up from germline, CDR1 is SGHDT and CDR2 is YYEEEE. The V end was cut by 0 bases, the J end by 8 bases, with 11 bases between. This CDR3 region has 14 residues. The CDR3 region has the DNA TGTGCCAGCAGCTTGGTACAGGGTGGGGAAAAACTGTTTTTT. This gives the protein CASSLVQGGEKLFF.

This chain links TRBV6-5 with TRBJ2-7; the match to TRBD1 covers 9 bases. V lost 10 bases to trimming and J lost 5 bases; unmatched junction nucleotides: 9. Germline assignment: CDR1 MNHEY and CDR2 SVGAGI. The CDR3 runs 13 residues. This CDR3 is CATTGTGWDEQYF. CDR3 in DNA: TGTGCCACCACCGGGACAGGGTGGGACGAGCAGTACTTC.

The CDR3 coding sequence is TGTGCCAGCAGTGAGCTAGCGGCGGACACCGGGGAGCTGTTTTTT. Amino acid sequence: CASSELAADTGELFF. The rearrangement links TRBV6-4 to TRBJ2-2; 7 positions match TRBD2. This CDR3 spans 15 amino acids. V was pared by 3 bases and J by 3 bases, with 4 bases of the junction left unmatched. CDR1 and CDR2 from the germline V gene are MRHNA and SNTAGT.

The rearrangement joins TRBV10-2 to TRBJ2-5; 8 bases are shared with TRBD1. The CDR3 has 16 residues. Per the germline V gene, CDR1 is WSHSY and CDR2 is SAAADI. V gave up 6 bases and J gave up 5 bases; unmatched junction bases: 14. CDR3 sequence reads: CASRDDRGEPRETQYF. The CDR3, as DNA: TGCGCCAGCAGGGACGACAGGGGAGAGCCGCGGGAGACCCAGTACTTC.

The chain uses TRBV20-1 and TRBJ1-2; the D is unclear. Between the trimmed V and J ends, which lost 6 bases and 1 base, there was a span of 6 bases. The CDR3 is made up of 11 amino acids. Germline loops: CDR1 DFQATT, CDR2 SNEGSKA (reference sequence). CDR3 residues: CSAEINYGYTF. The CDR3 DNA reads as TGCAGTGCAGAGATTAACTATGGCTACACCTTC.

The rearrangement links TRBV4-2 to TRBJ1-5; 7 bases are shared with TRBD1. The length of the CDR3 is 17 residues. V was clipped by 4 bases and J by 0 bases; unmatched bases: 9. Germline V gives CDR1 LGHNA, CDR2 YNFKEQ. The chain's CDR3 is CASSPGTDYYSNQPQHF. The CDR3 region has the DNA TGTGCCAGCAGCCCAGGGACAGACTATTATAGCAATCAGCCCCAGCATTTT.

CDR3 nucleotides: TGTGCCAGCAGCCAAGATTTTTGGGCCTCGGATTCACCCCTCCACTTT. It specifies CASSQDFWASDSPLHF. This chain connects TRBV3-1 (or the pseudogene TRBV3-2) to TRBJ1-6; D gene ambiguous. The CDR3 length is 16 residues. Trimming removed 0 bases at V and 8 bases at J, with 14 bases between. Germline V CDR1 and CDR2: LGHDT, YNNKEL (reference sequence).

This clone occurred once. The chain carries TRBV27 and TRBJ2-1; 12 bases fit TRBD2. This CDR3 comprises 18 residues. Germline loops: CDR1 MNHEY, CDR2 SMNVEV (reference sequence). V was clipped by 4 bases and J by 6 bases; unmatched bases: 13. Written as DNA, the CDR3 is TGTGCCAGCAGTTACCAAACAACTAGCGGGGGGAACTCCAATGAGCAGTTCTTC. Its protein product is CASSYQTTSGGNSNEQFF.

The CDR3 is CASSLRGIQEKLFF. DNA for the CDR3: TGTGCCAGCAGCTTGAGGGGAATTCAGGAAAAACTGTTTTTT. The V gene is TRBV5-6, the J gene TRBJ1-4, with D perhaps matching TRBD1 (5 bases). This CDR3 spans 14 amino acids. Per germline, CDR1 SGHDT and CDR2 YYEEEE. The V end lost 1 base, the J end lost 8 bases, and 12 bases lay between the germline ends.

CDR3 coding DNA: TGTGCCTGGAGTGGGGGGCAGGTTCCACTCCCTAGCACAGATACGCAGTATTTT. Translation gives CAWSGGQVPLPSTDTQYF. This rearrangement joins TRBV30 to TRBJ2-3, with D perhaps matching TRBD1 (6 bases). CDR3 length: 18 amino acids. Between the trimmed V and J ends, which lost 1 base and 0 bases, there was a span of 20 bases. Germline lookup yields CDR1 GTSNPN and CDR2 SVGIG (reference sequence).